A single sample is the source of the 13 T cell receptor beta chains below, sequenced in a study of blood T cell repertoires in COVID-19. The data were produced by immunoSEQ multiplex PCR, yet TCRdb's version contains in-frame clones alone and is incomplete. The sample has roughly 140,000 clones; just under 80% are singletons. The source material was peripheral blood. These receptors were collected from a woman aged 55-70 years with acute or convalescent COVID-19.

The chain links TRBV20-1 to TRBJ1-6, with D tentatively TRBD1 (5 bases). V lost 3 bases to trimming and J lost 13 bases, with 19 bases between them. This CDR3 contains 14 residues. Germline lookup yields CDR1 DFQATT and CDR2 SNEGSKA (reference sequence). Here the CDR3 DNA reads TGCAGTGCTAGTCGAGGGGAGGCAAGTATGCCCCTCCACTTT. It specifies CSASRGEASMPLHF.

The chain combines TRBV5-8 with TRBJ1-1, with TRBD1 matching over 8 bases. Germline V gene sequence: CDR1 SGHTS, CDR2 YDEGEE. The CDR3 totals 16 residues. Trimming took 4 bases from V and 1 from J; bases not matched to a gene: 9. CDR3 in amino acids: CASSRDRGSTNTEAFF. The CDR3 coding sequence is TGTGCCAGCAGCCGAGACAGGGGATCAACGAACACTGAAGCTTTCTTT.

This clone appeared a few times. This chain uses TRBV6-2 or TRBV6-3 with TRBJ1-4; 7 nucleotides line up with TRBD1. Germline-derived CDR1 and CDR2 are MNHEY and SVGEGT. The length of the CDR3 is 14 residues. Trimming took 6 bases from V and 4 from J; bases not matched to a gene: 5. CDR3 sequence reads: CASSGTERNEKLFF. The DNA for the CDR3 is TGTGCCAGCAGCGGGACAGAACGTAATGAAAAACTGTTTTTT.

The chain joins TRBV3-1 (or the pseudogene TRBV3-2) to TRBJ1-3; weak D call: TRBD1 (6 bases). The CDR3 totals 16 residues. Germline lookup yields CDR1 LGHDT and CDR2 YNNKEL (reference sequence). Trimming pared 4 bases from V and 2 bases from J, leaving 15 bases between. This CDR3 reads CASSPPGGAAGNTIYF. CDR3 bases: TGTGCCAGCAGCCCCCCGGGGGGGGCGGCTGGAAACACCATATATTTT.

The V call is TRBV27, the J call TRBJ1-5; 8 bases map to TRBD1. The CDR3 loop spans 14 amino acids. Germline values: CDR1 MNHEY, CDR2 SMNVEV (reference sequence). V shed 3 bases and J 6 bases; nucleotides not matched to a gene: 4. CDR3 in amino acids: CASSFGQGGQPQHF. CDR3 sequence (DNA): TGTGCCAGCAGTTTTGGACAGGGTGGTCAGCCCCAGCATTTT.

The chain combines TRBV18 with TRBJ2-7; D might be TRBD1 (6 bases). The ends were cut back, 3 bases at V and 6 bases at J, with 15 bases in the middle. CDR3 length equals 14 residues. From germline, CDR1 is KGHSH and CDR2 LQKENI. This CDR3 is CASSPTRQVSEQYF. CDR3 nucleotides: TGTGCCAGCTCACCTACGAGACAGGTGAGCGAGCAGTACTTC.

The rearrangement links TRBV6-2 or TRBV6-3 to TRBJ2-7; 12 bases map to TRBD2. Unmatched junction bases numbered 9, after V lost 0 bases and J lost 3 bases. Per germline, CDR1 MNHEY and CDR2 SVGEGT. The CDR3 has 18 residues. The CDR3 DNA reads TGTGCCAGCAGTTACTCGATACCTAGCGGGAGGGGGATCTACGAGCAGTACTTC. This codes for CASSYSIPSGRGIYEQYF.

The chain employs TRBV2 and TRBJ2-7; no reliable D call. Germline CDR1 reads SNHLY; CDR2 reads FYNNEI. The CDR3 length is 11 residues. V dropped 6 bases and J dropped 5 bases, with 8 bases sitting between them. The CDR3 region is CASSAADEQYF. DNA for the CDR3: TGTGCCAGCAGCGCCGCGGACGAGCAGTACTTC.

The CDR3 bases are TGTGCCAGCAGTTATAGAGTAGCAACCTACGAGCAGTACTTC. Its translation: CASSYRVATYEQYF. The chain links TRBV6-2 or TRBV6-3 to TRBJ2-7; D gene ambiguous. V lost 3 bases to trimming and J lost 2 bases, with 11 bases between them. The CDR3 spans 14 residues. From germline, CDR1 is MNHEY and CDR2 SVGEGT.

CDR3 in amino acids: CASTLRTGRTVNQPQHF. In nucleotides, the CDR3 is TGTGCCAGCACCCTAAGGACAGGGAGGACCGTAAATCAGCCCCAGCATTTT. J is TRBJ1-5 and V is TRBV6-4; 8 bases align to TRBD1. Germline values: CDR1 MRHNA, CDR2 SNTAGT. The CDR3 is made up of 17 amino acids. With 7 bases clipped from V and 4 bases from J, the junction kept 15 bases outside the gene matches.

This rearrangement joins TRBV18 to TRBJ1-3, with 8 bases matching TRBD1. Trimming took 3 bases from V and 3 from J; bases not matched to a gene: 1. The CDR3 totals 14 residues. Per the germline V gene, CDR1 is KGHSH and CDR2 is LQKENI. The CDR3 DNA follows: TGTGCCAGCTCACCGGGGACAGGTGGAAACACCATATATTTT. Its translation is CASSPGTGGNTIYF.

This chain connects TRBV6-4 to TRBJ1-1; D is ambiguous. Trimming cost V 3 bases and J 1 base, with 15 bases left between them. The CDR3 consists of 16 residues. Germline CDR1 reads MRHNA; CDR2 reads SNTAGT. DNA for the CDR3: TGTGCCAGCAGTGATGGATCAGGCTCATCGAACACTGAAGCTTTCTTT. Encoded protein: CASSDGSGSSNTEAFF.

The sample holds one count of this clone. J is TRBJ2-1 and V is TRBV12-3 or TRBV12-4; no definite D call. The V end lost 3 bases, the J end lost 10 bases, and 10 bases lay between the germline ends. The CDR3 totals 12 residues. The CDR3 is CASSFLVIEQFF. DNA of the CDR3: TGTGCCAGCAGTTTTCTTGTTATCGAGCAGTTCTTC.